This paragraph reports one TCR beta chain. This sample was taken from a study of blood T cells in healthy people across ages. Germline lookup yields CDR1 SGHDN and CDR2 FVKESK. This CDR3 contains 15 residues. V was pared by 1 base and J by 6 bases, with 15 bases between. All donors came from Russia, were Caucasian and healthy, and spanned ages roughly 6 to 100. Per-sample yields of isolated PBMCs were at least 7 million. With a J-beta primer mix and a sample-barcoded 5' primer, a second PCR ran roughly 6 to 12 cycles. TCRdb reanalysed the 5' RACE reads using MiXCR and keeps one entry per CDR3 protein. The sample carries 850,000 to 1,000,000 distinct CDR3 sequences, around 49% recorded once.

V and J are TRBV14 and TRBJ1-2; D is ambiguous. The sequence came from a young man in good health. Material: blood. CDR3 nucleotides: TGTGCCAGCAGCCAAGGGATCGGGTTCCTCGATGGCTACACCTTC. This translates into CASSQGIGFLDGYTF. Based on the CDR3 plus reference TRBV14 and TRBJ1-2, the full variable domain is EAGVTQFPSHSVIEKGQTVTLRCDPISGHDNLYWYRRVMGKEIKFLLHFVKESKQDESGMPNNRFLAERTGGTYSTLKVQPAELEDSGVYFCASSQGIGFLDGYTFGSGTRLTVV.